The source of this TCR beta chain is a study of T cell repertoires in cytomegalovirus infection. About the study: Evidence of both CMV infection and a matching HLA type came from public TCR beta signatures. Study-wide points: Pooled public TCR beta family frequency picked out CMV carriers with the relevant HLA.

Via MiXCR, TCRdb re-called the reads, giving one row per CDR3 protein. The sample includes 450,000 to 600,000 distinct CDR3 sequences, about 11% of them seen just once. A remark on this clonotype: Its antigen is unknown.

CDR1 is KGHSH and CDR2 is LQKENI in the germline V gene. The CDR3 runs 13 residues. J was trimmed by 8 bases and V by 6 bases; bases with no gene match: 9. This receptor was taken from a human donor in good health (CMV status not recorded). Some clones in this sample may be carry-over from other donors' samples. Sequencing used PBMCs. The chain employs TRBV18 and TRBJ1-2, with 7 nucleotides matching TRBD1. The CDR3 DNA reads TGTGCCAGCTCTCGCGGACAGGAGACGGGCTACACCTTC. Protein product: CASSRGQETGYTF.